The clone carrying this T cell receptor (beta chain) has a handful of counts. Its antigen is still unknown. The sample is drawn from a study of response to subunit inactivated influenza vaccine. Findings and caveats of the study: Only a handful of new T cells, the authors suggested, are recruited with each seasonal influenza vaccination.

TCRdb re-derived calls from the RT-PCR reads in MiXCR, one entry per CDR3 protein. The data hold roughly 780,000 distinct CDR3 sequences, with 15% to 20% observed a single time. CDR3 size: 14 residues. The V gene lost 4 bases and the J gene lost 5 bases, with 12 bases spanning the gap. CDR1 and CDR2 (germline): KGHSH, LQKENI. The chain is built from TRBV18 and TRBJ2-1; D is possibly TRBD2 (6 bases). Sequences were derived from PBMCs from blood, sampled around 5 days after vaccination. This clonotype was sampled from a man between 45 and 60 years old who received an inactivated influenza vaccine. CDR3 DNA: TGTGCCAGCTCACGGTCGACGGGAGACAATGAGCAGTTCTTC. Protein: CASSRSTGDNEQFF.